The clone carrying this T cell receptor (beta chain) came up a few times. RNA transcripts served as the template for amplifying TCR beta CDR3 regions. HTBI primers drove first-round RT-PCR of the TCR CDR3. TCRdb used MiXCR to reprocess the multiplex PCR reads, holding one entry per CDR3 protein. The sample contains a few hundred thousand distinct CDR3 sequences, approximately 44% of which appear only once. Diagnoses used clinical symptoms, serum thyroxine and TRAb, thyroid ultrasound and orbital computed tomography. This entry is derived from a study of T cells in Graves' hyperthyroidism and ophthalmopathy. Trimming removed 4 bases at V and 5 bases at J, with 11 bases between. Germline CDR1 is MNHNS and CDR2 is SASEGT. The CDR3 contains 13 residues.

The rearrangement uses TRBV6-1 and TRBJ1-2; maybe TRBD1 (6 bases). This sequence was found in a woman under 30 with Graves' hyperthyroidism. Input material: peripheral blood or thyroid tissue (not recorded which). In DNA form, the CDR3 reads TGTGCCAGCAGTGGGACAGAGGCGTATGGCTACACCTTC. It codes for CASSGTEAYGYTF.